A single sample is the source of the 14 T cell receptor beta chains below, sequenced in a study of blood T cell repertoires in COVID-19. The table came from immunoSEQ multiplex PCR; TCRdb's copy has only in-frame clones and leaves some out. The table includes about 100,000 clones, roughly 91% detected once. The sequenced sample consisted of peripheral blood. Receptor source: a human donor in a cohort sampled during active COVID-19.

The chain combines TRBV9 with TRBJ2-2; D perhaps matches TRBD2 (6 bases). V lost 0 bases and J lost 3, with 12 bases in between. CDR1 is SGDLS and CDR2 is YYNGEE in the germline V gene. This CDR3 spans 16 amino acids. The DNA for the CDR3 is TGTGCCAGCAGCGTAGGTGGGGGAGGCCACACCGGGGAGCTGTTTTTT. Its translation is CASSVGGGGHTGELFF.

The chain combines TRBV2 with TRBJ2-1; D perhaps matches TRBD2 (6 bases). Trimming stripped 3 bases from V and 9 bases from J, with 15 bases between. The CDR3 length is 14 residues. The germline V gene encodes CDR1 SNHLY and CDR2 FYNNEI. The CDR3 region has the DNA TGTGCCAGCAGTGAGGTTGGACGGAGGGGTGAGCAGTTCTTC. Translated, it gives CASSEVGRRGEQFF.

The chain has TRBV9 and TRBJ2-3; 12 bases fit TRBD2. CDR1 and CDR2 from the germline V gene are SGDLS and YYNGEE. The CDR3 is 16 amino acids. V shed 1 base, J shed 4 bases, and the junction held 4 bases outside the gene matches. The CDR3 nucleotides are TGTGCCAGCAGCGTAACGACTAGCGGGAGCTCAGATACGCAGTATTTT. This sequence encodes CASSVTTSGSSDTQYF.

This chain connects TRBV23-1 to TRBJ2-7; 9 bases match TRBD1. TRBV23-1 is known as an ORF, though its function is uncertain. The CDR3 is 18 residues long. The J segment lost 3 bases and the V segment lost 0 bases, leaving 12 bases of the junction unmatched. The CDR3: CASSQSPSTGGKVYEQYF. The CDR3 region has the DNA TGCGCCAGCAGTCAATCGCCCTCCACAGGGGGCAAGGTCTACGAGCAGTACTTC.

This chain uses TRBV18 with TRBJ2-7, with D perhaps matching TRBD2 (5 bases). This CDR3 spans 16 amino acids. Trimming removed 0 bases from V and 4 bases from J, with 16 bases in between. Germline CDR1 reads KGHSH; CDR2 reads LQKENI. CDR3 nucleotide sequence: TGTGCCAGCTCACCACCGGTCCGTCCAGGAGGATACGAGCAGTACTTC. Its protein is CASSPPVRPGGYEQYF.

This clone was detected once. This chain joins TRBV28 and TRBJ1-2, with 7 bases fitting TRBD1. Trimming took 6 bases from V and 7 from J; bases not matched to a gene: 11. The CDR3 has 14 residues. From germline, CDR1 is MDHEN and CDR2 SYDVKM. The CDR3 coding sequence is TGTGCCAGCAGCCTGGGACAGACCTTGGGTGGCTACACCTTC. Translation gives CASSLGQTLGGYTF.

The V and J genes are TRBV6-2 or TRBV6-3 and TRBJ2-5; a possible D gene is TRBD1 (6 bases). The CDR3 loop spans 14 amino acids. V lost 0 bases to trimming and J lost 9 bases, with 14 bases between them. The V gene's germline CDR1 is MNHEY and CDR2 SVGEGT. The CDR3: CASSYSFENRAQYF. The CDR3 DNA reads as TGTGCCAGCAGTTACTCCTTCGAGAACAGGGCCCAGTACTTC.

CDR3 nucleotides: TGCGCCAGCAGCTTCACGGTCGGCCCGGGCGGGGAGCTGTTTTTT. Translated: CASSFTVGPGGELFF. The rearrangement joins TRBV5-1 to TRBJ2-2; D unresolved. The CDR3 contains 15 residues. The germline gives CDR1 SGHRS, CDR2 YFSETQ. V lost 2 bases and J lost 7, with 15 bases in between.

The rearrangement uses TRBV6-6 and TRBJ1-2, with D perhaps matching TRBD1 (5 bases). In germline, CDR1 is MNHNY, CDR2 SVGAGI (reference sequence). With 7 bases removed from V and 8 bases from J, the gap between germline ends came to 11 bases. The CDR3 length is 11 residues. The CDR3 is CASNQGFGYTF. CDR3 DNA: TGTGCCAGCAACCAGGGTTTCGGCTACACCTTC.

In DNA, the CDR3 is TGTGCCAGCAGCGTAGAACTTCTCACAGATACGCAGTATTTT. This encodes CASSVELLTDTQYF. This chain connects TRBV9 to TRBJ2-3; D ambiguous. The CDR3 is 14 residues long. Trimming took 0 bases from V and 2 from J, leaving 7 bases between them. Germline V gene sequence: CDR1 SGDLS, CDR2 YYNGEE. Supplemented by reference TRBV9 and TRBJ2-3, the full variable domain reads DSGVTQTPKHLITATGQRVTLRCSPRSGDLSVYWYQQSLDQGLQFLIQYYNGEERAKGNILERFSAQQFPDLHSELNLSSLELGDSALYFCASSVELLTDTQYFGPGTRLTVL.

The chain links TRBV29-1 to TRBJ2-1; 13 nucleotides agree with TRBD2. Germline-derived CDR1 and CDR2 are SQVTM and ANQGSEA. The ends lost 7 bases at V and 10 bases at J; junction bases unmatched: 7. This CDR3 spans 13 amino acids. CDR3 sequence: CSGGGLAGREQFF. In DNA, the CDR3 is TGCAGCGGTGGGGGACTAGCGGGAAGGGAGCAGTTCTTC.

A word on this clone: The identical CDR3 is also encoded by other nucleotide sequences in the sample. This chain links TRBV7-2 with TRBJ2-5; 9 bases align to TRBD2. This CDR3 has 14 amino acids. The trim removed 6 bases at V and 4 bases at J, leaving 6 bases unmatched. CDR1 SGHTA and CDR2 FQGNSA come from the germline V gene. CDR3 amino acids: CASRAGGARETQYF. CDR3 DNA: TGTGCCAGCAGGGCGGGGGGGGCGAGAGAGACCCAGTACTTC. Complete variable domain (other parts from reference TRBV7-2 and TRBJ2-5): GAGVSQSPSNKVTEKGKDVELRCDPISGHTALYWYRQSLGQGLEFLIYFQGNSAPDKSGLPSDRFSAERTGGSVSTLTIQRTQQEDSAVYLCASRAGGARETQYFGPGTRLLVL.

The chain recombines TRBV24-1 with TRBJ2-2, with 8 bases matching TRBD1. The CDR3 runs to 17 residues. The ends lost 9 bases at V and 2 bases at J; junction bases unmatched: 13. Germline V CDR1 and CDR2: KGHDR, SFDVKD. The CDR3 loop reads CATADRSGTGNTGELFF. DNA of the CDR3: TGTGCCACCGCTGACCGGTCGGGGACAGGCAACACCGGGGAGCTGTTTTTT.

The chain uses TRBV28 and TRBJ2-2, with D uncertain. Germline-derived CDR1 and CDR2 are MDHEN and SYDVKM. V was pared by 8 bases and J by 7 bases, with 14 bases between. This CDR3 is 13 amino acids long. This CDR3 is CASWRQLGGELFF. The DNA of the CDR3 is TGTGCCAGCTGGCGGCAGTTGGGCGGGGAGCTGTTTTTT.